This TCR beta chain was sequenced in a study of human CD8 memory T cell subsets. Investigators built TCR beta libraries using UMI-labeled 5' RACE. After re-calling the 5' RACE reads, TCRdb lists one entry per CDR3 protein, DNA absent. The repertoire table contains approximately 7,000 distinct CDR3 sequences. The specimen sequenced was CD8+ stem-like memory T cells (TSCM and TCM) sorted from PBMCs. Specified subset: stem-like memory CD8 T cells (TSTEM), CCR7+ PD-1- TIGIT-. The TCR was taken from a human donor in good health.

The CDR3 spells CASSLVSLAGGGTDTQYF. The V call is TRBV7-6, the J call TRBJ2-3; TCRdb lists TRBD2, though no DNA is available to test this call. Per the germline V gene, CDR1 is SGHVS and CDR2 is FNYEAQ. CDR3 length: 18 residues.